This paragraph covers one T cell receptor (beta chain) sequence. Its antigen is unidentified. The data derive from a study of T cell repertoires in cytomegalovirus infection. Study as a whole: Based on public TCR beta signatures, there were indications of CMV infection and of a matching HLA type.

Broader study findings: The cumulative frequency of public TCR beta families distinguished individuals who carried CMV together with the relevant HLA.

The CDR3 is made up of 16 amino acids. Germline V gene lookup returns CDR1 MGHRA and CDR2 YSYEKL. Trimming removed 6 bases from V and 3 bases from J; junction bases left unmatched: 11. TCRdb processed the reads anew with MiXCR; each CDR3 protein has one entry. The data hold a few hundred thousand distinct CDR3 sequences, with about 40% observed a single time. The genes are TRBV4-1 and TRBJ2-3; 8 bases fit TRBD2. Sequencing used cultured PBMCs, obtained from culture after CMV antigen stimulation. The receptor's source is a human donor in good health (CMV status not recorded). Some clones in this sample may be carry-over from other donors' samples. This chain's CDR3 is CASRPKAGETTDTQYF. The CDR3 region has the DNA TGCGCCAGCAGACCTAAAGCGGGAGAGACGACAGATACGCAGTATTTT.